This T cell receptor (beta chain) was captured by sequencing in a study of T cell responses to AZD1222 COVID-19 vaccine (dated by TCRdb to the early 2020s). Some background on the complete study: TCR sequencing was performed for more than 230 trial participants, of whom 207 were given two doses of AZD1222 and approximately 26 were given two doses of MenACWY control vaccine. Trial participants were enrolled by age into subgroups of 18-55, 56-69 and 70-plus years, and about 150, 27 and 61 TCR-sequenced participants, respectively, were included in these subgroups.

In the paper's terms, the time point label means: baseline before first vaccination. In the paper's terms, the treatment or condition label means: meningococcal conjugate vaccine given as trial control. Vaccinee samples came from UK trials COV001 and COV002, including a single-blind randomized controlled phase 2/3 trial of AZD1222 (ChAdOx1 nCoV-19) in healthy adults. For TCRbeta chain sequencing, PBMC samples were collected from trial participants at day 0 and at day 28 after the second dose. The CDR3 regions of human TCRbeta chains were analyzed by immunosequencing. The published analysis was carried out like this. TCRs in the repertoires were matched against a reference library of SARS-CoV-2-specific TCRs that had been generated with the MIRA antigen-specificity platform. Breadth meant the fraction of unique TCRs that were SARS-CoV-2-associated, whereas depth meant the fraction of total T cells that were SARS-CoV-2-associated. Using the MIRA data, every spike-specific TCR was mapped to the spike region that the TCR reacted to and assigned to either a CD4 or a CD8 class. Log10-transformed breadth and depth values were compared by one-way ANOVA with Sidak's multiple comparisons tests. The immuneACCESS repertoire file appears here via TCRdb, limited to in-frame rearrangements. These files lack a portion of the clones; in checked studies, under half of the deficit traces to unresolved V genes, and the cause of the others is not known. The DNA gave D and trimming, while V, J and clone size come from that table. A total of roughly 180,000 clones appear in this sample, around 87% of them only once. Clones ranked in the top ten supply around 2.5% of the sample.

Findings and caveats that apply to the study as a whole: In the small 56-69-year group, the increase in depth fell short of significance, most likely because of low power. A significant rise in spike-specific TCR breadth and depth was observed after two AZD1222 doses relative to day 0 and relative to MenACWY recipients. Only five or six AZD1222 recipients were SARS-CoV-2 seropositive at baseline, limiting conclusions about previously exposed vaccinees. Reportedly, almost half of the unique spike-specific TCRs recognized epitopes lying outside the regions that are mutated in the B.1.351 and B.1.1.7 variants. Because no samples from the day 14 peak response were available, repertoires could be characterized only after the peak T cell response. The vaccine-associated CD4 TCRs covered the entire spike protein, and the dominant responses fell in regions 160-218 and 743-854. Participants were mostly white British and included more females than males, and it was suggested by the authors that clonal diversity may have been underestimated.

Comment on this clone: Its antigen specificity is not known. Base-call qualities are not available, and no considerably larger clone is one nucleotide away.

Specimen: peripheral blood, collected on day 0 of MenACWY control vaccination. The clonotype comes from an adult in good health.

Read as DNA, the sequence is TGTGCCAGCAGTTACCTACAGCTCTACGAGCAGTACTTC. This gives the protein CASSYLQLYEQYF. The sequence links TRBV6-2 or TRBV6-3 to TRBJ2-7; there is no confident call for the D gene. Cut back by 2 bases and 3 bases, the V and J ends lie 8 bases apart. There are 13 amino acids in the CDR3, from cysteine to phenylalanine inclusive. Only the CDR3 region is kept as DNA, spanning 39 bases read in frame from base 1. CDR1 and CDR2, per the germline V gene, are MNHEY and SVGEGT.